These 5 T cell receptor beta chains came from one sample sequenced in a study of a mutant IDH1 vaccine in newly diagnosed glioma. No cognate antigen is known for these TCRs. Regarding time point: week 5, during vaccination. A single vaccine dose contained 300 ug of mutant IDH1 20-mer peptide, and topical imiquimod was used with it. Clones were sequenced by immunoSEQ multiplex PCR, and TCRdb holds only the in-frame ones, with some missing. The profile shows around 52,000 clones, roughly 78% of them singletons. The specimen comprised PBMCs, sampled from a glioma patient whose treatment included an IDH1 peptide vaccine. The receptors originated from a woman aged 40 to 50 with glioma.

The V gene is TRBV30, the J gene TRBJ2-7; D is perhaps TRBD2 (5 bases). Trimming took off 1 base at V and 7 bases at J, with 14 bases between the two ends. Germline CDR1 reads GTSNPN; CDR2 reads SVGIG (reference sequence). CDR3 size: 13 residues. CDR3 in DNA: TGTGCCTGGAGTGAAGTCCTTGGGGAGGAGCAGTACTTC. The encoded protein is CAWSEVLGEEQYF.

V gene TRBV7-6 combines with J gene TRBJ1-5; D ambiguous. The CDR3 sequence is 15 residues long. The germline V gene has CDR1 SGHVS and CDR2 FNYEAQ. Trimming removed 5 bases at V and 0 bases at J, with 11 bases between. The CDR3 DNA reads as TGTGCCAGCAGCCCAGACCTAAATAGCAATCAGCCCCAGCATTTT. Its protein is CASSPDLNSNQPQHF.

J is TRBJ2-3 and V is TRBV5-5; D unclear. Germline V gives CDR1 SGHKS, CDR2 YYEKEE (reference sequence). Trimming took 1 base from V and 2 from J, leaving 11 bases between them. CDR3 length: 15 residues. The CDR3 loop is CASSLKGFSTDTQYF. For the CDR3, the DNA is TGTGCCAGCAGCTTGAAAGGATTCTCCACAGATACGCAGTATTTT.

V usage is TRBV29-1 and J usage is TRBJ2-2, with D hard to call. Trimming cost V 4 bases and J 3 bases, with 9 bases left between them. This CDR3 is built from 13 residues. Germline V gene lookup returns CDR1 SQVTM and CDR2 ANQGSEA. In DNA form, the CDR3 reads TGCAGCGTTGTTTACAGATACACCGGGGAGCTGTTTTTT. Amino acid sequence: CSVVYRYTGELFF.

The V gene is TRBV19, the J gene TRBJ2-7; 10 positions agree with TRBD1. There are 14 residues in the CDR3. V shed 4 bases, J shed 1 base, and the junction held 1 base outside the gene matches. Germline V gene data show CDR1 as LNHDA and CDR2 as SQIVND (reference sequence). CDR3 sequence: CASSTGQGSYEQYF. For the CDR3, the DNA is TGTGCCAGTAGTACGGGACAGGGGTCCTACGAGCAGTACTTC.